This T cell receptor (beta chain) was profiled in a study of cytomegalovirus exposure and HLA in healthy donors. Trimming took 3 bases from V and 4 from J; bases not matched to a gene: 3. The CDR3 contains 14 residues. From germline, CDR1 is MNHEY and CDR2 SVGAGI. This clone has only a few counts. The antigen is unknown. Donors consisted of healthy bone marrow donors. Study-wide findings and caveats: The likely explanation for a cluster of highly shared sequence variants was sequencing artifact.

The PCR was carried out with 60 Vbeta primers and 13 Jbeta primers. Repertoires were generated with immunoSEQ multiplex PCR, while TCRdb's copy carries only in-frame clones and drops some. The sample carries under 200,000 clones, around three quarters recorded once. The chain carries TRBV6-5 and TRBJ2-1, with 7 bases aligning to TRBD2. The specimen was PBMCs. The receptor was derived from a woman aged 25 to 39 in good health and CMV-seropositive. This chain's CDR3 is CASSYLADYNEQFF. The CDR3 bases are TGTGCCAGCAGTTATCTAGCGGATTACAATGAGCAGTTCTTC.